This TCR beta chain was found in a study of early T cells in non-severe SARS-CoV-2 infection. This clonotype was detected many times. Individual cDNA molecules carried attached unique molecular identifiers. MiXCR was run by TCRdb on the 5' RACE reads, yielding one entry per CDR3 protein. This table holds roughly 34,000 distinct CDR3 sequences, roughly 7.1% found once. The CDR3 sequence is 14 residues long. V was trimmed by 6 bases and J by 3 bases, leaving 12 bases between them. This specimen was whole blood, taken at baseline. The chain carries TRBV12-3 or TRBV12-4 and TRBJ1-5; D possibly corresponds to TRBD1 (6 bases). The receptor was isolated from an adult who was a healthcare worker with PCR-confirmed SARS-CoV-2 infection or an uninfected control (not recorded which). CDR3 amino acids: CASRSGAFNQPQHF. The CDR3, as DNA: TGTGCCAGCAGATCAGGGGCCTTCAATCAGCCCCAGCATTTT.